This is a list of T cell receptor beta chains from one sample in a study of CD8 T cells in Susac syndrome. TCRdb reanalysed the immunoSEQ multiplex PCR reads using MiXCR and keeps one entry per CDR3 protein. The sample has roughly 130,000 distinct CDR3 sequences, nearly 95% seen once. The sample comprised CD4+ T cells from PBMCs. The receptors were sampled from a human donor in good health. CDR3s include the opening cysteine and the closing phenylalanine or tryptophan. D genes are given only for firm matches. Clone size, where shown, is once, few, many, or a class for clones that have expanded.

size	D	J	V	CDR3	DNA
few	.	TRBJ1-5	TRBV5-1	CASSLDGGSQPQHF	TGCGCCAGCAGCTTGGATGGGGGTAGTCAGCCCCAGCATTTT
.	.	TRBJ2-6	TRBV9	CASSVVQTSNVLTF	TGTGCCAGCAGCGTAGTACAGACGTCCAACGTCCTGACTTTC
.	.	TRBJ1-5	TRBV20-1	CSARGLRSNQPQHF	TGCAGTGCTAGAGGACTGAGGAGCAATCAGCCCCAGCATTTT
.	.	TRBJ2-7	TRBV19	CASSKTGSSEQYF	TGTGCCAGTAGTAAGACGGGGTCGAGCGAGCAGTACTTC
.	.	TRBJ2-2	TRBV2	CASSSQGDTGELFF	TGTGCCAGCAGCTCCCAAGGGGACACCGGGGAGCTGTTTTTT
.	.	TRBJ2-1	TRBV12-3/TRBV12-4	CASSLLQVNEQFF	TGTGCCAGCAGTTTACTCCAGGTCAATGAGCAGTTCTTC
.	.	TRBJ1-1	TRBV29-1	CSVAAGRTEAFF	TGCAGCGTTGCAGCAGGGCGCACTGAAGCTTTCTTT
once	.	TRBJ1-3	TRBV15	CATSRDRWGTIYF	TGTGCCACCAGCAGAGATCGTTGGGGAACCATATATTTT
once	TRBD1	TRBJ1-4	TRBV5-1	CASSRDRAELFF	TGCGCCAGCAGTCGAGACAGGGCGGAACTGTTTTTT
.	.	TRBJ2-3	TRBV29-1	CSVDRFRVAKDTQYF	TGCAGCGTTGATAGGTTCCGGGTAGCGAAAGATACGCAGTATTTT
.	.	TRBJ1-3	TRBV25-1	CASRGLDSGNTIYF	TGTGCCAGCCGGGGGCTTGACTCTGGAAACACCATATATTTT
.	.	TRBJ1-2	TRBV29-1	CSVLIGPYYGYTF	TGCAGCGTCTTAATTGGCCCATACTATGGCTACACCTTC
.	.	TRBJ1-2	TRBV6-2/TRBV6-3	CASSYRAGWDGYTF	TGTGCCAGCAGTTACCGAGCAGGTTGGGATGGCTACACCTTC
.	TRBD1	TRBJ1-5	TRBV15	CATSRRRWDSVNQPQHF	TGTGCCACCAGCAGACGCCGATGGGACAGCGTAAATCAGCCCCAGCATTTT
.	.	TRBJ1-1	TRBV2	CASSEQWSTEAFF	TGTGCCAGCAGTGAACAGTGGAGCACTGAAGCTTTCTTT
.	TRBD2	TRBJ2-7	TRBV5-1	CASSFRGTSGSGIYEQYF	TGCGCCAGCAGCTTCCGAGGGACTAGCGGGAGTGGGATCTACGAGCAGTACTTC
.	.	TRBJ2-5	TRBV15	CATGRSWETQYF	TGTGCCACCGGGCGGTCGTGGGAGACCCAGTACTTC
.	.	TRBJ2-7	TRBV25-1	CASSPSAQGGEQYF	TGTGCCAGCAGCCCCTCAGCACAGGGAGGCGAGCAGTACTTC
.	.	TRBJ2-1	TRBV11-1	CASSPREGDNEQFF	TGTGCCAGCAGCCCCCGGGAAGGGGACAATGAGCAGTTCTTC
few	.	TRBJ1-5	TRBV18	CASSPDGSNQPQHF	TGTGCCAGCTCACCCGACGGGAGCAATCAGCCCCAGCATTTT
.	TRBD2	TRBJ2-2	TRBV5-6	CASNRLAGVTGELFF	TGTGCCAGCAACCGACTAGCGGGAGTCACCGGGGAGCTGTTTTTT
.	.	TRBJ2-7	TRBV5-4	CASSTDFYEQYF	TGTGCCAGCAGCACGGACTTCTACGAGCAGTACTTC